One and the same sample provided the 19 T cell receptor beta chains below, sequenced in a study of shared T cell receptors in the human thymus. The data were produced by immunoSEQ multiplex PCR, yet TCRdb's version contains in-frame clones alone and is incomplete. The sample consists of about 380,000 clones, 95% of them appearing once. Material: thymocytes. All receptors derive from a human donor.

The CDR3 nucleotides read TGTGCCAGTAATTCAGGGCGGGTTGGTTTCAAAGATACGCAGTATTTT. Residues: CASNSGRVGFKDTQYF. The chain combines TRBV19 with TRBJ2-3; perhaps D is TRBD1 or TRBD2 (5 bases each). V was cut by 7 bases and J by 5 bases, with 22 bases left in between. There are 16 residues in the CDR3. Germline CDR1 and CDR2: LNHDA and SQIVND (reference sequence).

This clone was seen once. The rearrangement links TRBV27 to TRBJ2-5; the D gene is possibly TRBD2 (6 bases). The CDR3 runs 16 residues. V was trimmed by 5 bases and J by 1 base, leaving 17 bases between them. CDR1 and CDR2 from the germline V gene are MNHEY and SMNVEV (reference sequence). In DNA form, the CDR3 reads TGTGCCAGCAGTCTTTTAGCGGCCAGGCCCCAAGAGACCCAGTACTTC. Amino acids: CASSLLAARPQETQYF.

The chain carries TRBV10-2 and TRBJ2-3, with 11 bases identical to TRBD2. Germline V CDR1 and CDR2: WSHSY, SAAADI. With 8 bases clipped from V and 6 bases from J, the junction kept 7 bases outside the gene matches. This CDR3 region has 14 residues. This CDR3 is CASYSGRAGDTQYF. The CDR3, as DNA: TGCGCCAGCTATAGCGGGAGGGCCGGGGATACGCAGTATTTT.

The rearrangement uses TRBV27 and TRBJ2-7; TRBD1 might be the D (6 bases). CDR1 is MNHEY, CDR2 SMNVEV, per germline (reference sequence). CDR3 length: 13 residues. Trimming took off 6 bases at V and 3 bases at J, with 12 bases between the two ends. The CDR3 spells CASRDSFYYEQYF. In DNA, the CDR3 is TGTGCCAGCAGGGACAGCTTCTACTACGAGCAGTACTTC.

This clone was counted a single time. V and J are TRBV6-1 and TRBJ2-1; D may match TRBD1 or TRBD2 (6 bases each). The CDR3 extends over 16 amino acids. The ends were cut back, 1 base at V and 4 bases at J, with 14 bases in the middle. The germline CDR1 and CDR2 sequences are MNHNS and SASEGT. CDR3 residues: CASSEEGRGRYNEQFF. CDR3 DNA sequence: TGTGCCAGCAGTGAAGAGGGTCGGGGGCGGTACAATGAGCAGTTCTTC.

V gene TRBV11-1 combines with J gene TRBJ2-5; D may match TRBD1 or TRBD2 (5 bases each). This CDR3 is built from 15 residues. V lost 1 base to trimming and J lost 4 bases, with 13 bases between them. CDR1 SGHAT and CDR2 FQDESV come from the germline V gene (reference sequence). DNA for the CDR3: TGTGCCAGCAGCTTAGTTCGGGACGTTGGAGAGACCCAGTACTTC. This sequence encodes CASSLVRDVGETQYF.

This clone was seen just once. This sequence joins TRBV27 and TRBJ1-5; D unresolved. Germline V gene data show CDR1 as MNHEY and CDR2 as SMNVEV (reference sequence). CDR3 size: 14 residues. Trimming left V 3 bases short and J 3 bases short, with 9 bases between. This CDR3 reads CASSFRLNNQPQHF. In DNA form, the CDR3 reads TGTGCCAGCAGTTTCAGACTAAACAATCAGCCCCAGCATTTT.

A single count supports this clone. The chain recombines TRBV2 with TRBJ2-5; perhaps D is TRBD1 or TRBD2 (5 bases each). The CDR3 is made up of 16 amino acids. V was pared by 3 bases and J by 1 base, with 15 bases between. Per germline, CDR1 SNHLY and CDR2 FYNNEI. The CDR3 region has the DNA TGTGCCAGCAGTGATATACCGACGGGGCCCCAAGAGACCCAGTACTTC. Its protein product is CASSDIPTGPQETQYF.

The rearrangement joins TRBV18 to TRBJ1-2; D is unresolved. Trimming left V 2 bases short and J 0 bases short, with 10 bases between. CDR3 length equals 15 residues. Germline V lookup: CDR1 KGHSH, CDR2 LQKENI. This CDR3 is CASSPDGSANYGYTF. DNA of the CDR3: TGTGCCAGCTCACCAGACGGCTCAGCTAACTATGGCTACACCTTC.

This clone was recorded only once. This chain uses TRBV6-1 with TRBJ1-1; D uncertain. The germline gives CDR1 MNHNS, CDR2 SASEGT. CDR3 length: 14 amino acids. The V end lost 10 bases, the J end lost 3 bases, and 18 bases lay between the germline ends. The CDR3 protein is CATHQVCGHTEAFF. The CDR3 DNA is TGTGCCACCCATCAGGTTTGTGGGCACACTGAAGCTTTCTTT.

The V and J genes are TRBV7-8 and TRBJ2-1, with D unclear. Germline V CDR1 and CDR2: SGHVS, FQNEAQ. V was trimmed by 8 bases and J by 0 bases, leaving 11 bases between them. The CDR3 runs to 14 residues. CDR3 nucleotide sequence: TGTGCCAGCCGGCGGTCGAGCTCCTACAATGAGCAGTTCTTC. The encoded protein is CASRRSSSYNEQFF.

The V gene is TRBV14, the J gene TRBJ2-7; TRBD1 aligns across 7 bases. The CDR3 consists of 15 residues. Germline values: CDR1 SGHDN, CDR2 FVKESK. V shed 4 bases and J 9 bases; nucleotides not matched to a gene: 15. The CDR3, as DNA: TGTGCCAGCAGCCGGACACAGGGGCCGCCATGGGGGCAGTACTTC. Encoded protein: CASSRTQGPPWGQYF.

CDR3 bases: TGTGCCAGCAGTGTAACAGGGCGGGACGAGCAGTACTTC. Translation: CASSVTGRDEQYF. The chain is built from TRBV6-4 and TRBJ2-7; perhaps TRBD1 as D (6 bases). The CDR3 is 13 residues long. Trimming removed 4 bases at V and 5 bases at J, with 12 bases between. The germline gives CDR1 MRHNA, CDR2 SNTAGT.

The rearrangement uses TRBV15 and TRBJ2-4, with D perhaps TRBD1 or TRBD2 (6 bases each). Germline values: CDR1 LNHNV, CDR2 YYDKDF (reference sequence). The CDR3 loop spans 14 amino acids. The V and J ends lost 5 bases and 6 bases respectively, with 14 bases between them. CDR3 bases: TGTGCCACCAGCGGGGGGCGGTGGGGAAACATTCAGTACTTC. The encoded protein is CATSGGRWGNIQYF.

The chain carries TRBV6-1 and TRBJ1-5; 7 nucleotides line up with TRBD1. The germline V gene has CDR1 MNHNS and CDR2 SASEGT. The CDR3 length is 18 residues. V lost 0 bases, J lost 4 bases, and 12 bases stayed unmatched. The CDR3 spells CASSEARDRVVSNQPQHF. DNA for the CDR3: TGTGCCAGCAGTGAAGCGCGCGACAGGGTGGTATCGAATCAGCCCCAGCATTTT.

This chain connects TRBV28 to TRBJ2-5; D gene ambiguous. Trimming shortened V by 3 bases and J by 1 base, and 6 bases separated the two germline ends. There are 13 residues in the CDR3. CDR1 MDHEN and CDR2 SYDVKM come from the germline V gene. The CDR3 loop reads CASSFYGQETQYF. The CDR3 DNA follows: TGTGCCAGCAGTTTTTACGGCCAAGAGACCCAGTACTTC.

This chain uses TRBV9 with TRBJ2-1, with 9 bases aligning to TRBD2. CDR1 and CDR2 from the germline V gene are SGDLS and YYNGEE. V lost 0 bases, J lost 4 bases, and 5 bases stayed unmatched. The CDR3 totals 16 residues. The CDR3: CASSVVVAGEYNEQFF. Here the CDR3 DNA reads TGTGCCAGCAGCGTAGTTGTAGCGGGAGAGTACAATGAGCAGTTCTTC.

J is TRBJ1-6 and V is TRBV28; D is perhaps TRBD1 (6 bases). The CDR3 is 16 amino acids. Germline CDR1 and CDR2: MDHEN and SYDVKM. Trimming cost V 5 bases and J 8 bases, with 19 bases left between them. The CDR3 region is CASSAHTGISDSPLHF. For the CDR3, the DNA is TGTGCCAGCAGTGCCCATACAGGGATCTCGGATTCACCCCTCCACTTT.

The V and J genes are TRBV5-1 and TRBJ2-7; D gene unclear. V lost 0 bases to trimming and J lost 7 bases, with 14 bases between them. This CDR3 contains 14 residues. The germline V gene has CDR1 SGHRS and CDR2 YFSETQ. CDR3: CASSLGWGSREQYF. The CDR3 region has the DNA TGCGCCAGCAGCTTGGGGTGGGGATCAAGGGAGCAGTACTTC.